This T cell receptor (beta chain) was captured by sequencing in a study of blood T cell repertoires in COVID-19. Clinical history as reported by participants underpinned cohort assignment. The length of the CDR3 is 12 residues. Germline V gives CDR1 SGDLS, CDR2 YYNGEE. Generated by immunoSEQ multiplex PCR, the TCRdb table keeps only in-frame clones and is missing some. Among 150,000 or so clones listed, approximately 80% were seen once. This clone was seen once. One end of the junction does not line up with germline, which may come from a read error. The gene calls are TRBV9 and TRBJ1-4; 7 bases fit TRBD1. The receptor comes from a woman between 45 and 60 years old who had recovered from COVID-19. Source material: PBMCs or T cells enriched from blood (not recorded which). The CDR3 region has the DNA TGTGCCAGCAGCGTAGTAGGGGGCCGGGGGATTTTT. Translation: CASSVVGGRGIF.